This entry concerns a single T cell receptor (beta chain). Its antigen is unknown. The junction differs from germline at one of its ends, possibly a read error. TCRbeta library preparation incorporated unique molecular identifiers. Each CDR3 protein is one row after TCRdb ran MiXCR on the PCR reads. The sample includes a few hundred thousand distinct CDR3 sequences, 43% of them seen just once. This entry belongs to a study of T-cell reconstitution after alpha-beta-depleted transplantation in children. Whole-study results and caveats: One year after transplant, T-cell counts and diversity came mostly from newly produced T cells. Expanded graft clones numbering several hundred reportedly gave rise to alpha-beta T cells about two months after transplant. Several patients had high TCRbeta diversity at day 60; it came from surviving recipient T cells and thymic progenitors.

This TCR came from a girl aged 2 to 10 with aplastic anemia, due to receive a stem cell transplant. Here the sequenced sample was PBMCs, taken before TCRalphabeta/CD19-depleted stem cell transplant.

In DNA, the CDR3 is TGCAGTGCTGGAGAGGATTATGCAGATACGCAGTATTTT. Its translation: CSAGEDYADTQYF. The chain has TRBV20-1 and TRBJ2-3; D gene unclear. The V gene's germline CDR1 is DFQATT and CDR2 SNEGSKA (reference sequence). The CDR3 loop spans 13 amino acids.